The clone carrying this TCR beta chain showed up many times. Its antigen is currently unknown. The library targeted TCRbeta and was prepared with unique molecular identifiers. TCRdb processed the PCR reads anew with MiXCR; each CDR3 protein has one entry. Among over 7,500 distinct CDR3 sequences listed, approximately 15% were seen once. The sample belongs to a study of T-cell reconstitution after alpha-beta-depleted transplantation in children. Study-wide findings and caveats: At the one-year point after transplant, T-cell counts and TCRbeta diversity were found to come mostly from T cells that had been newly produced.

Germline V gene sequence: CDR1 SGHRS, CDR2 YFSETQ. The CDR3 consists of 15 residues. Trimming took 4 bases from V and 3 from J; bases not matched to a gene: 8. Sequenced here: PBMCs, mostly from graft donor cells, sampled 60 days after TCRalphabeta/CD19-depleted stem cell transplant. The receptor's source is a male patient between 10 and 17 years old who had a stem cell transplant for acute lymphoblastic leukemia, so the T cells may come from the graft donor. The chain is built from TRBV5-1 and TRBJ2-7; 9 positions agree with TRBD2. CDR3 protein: CASSPVAGASYEQYF. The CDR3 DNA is TGCGCCAGCAGCCCCGTAGCGGGAGCCAGCTACGAGCAGTACTTC.